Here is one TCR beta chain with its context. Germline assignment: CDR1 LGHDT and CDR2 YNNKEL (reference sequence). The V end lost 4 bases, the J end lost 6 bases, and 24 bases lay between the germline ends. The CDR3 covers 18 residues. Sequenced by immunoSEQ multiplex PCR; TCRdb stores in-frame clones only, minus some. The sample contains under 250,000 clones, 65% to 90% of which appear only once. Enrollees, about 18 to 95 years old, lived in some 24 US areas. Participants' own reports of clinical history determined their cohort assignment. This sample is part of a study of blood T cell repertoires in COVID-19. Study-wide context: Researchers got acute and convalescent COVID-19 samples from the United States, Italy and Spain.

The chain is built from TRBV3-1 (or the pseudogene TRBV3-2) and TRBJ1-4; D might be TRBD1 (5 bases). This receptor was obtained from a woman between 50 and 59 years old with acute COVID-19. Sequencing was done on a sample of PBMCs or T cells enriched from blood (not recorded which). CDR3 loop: CASSRQVPGLGKDEKLFF. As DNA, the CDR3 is TGTGCCAGCAGCCGCCAGGTACCGGGACTCGGAAAGGATGAAAAACTGTTTTTT.